The 10 T cell receptor beta chains given below trace back to one sample, sequenced in a study of blood T cell repertoires in COVID-19. TCRdb's table, derived via immunoSEQ multiplex PCR, lists solely in-frame clones and lacks some. The sample yields 35,000 to 50,000 clones, approximately 77% seen once. The sequencing input was peripheral blood. The receptors originated from a woman in her 70s with acute or convalescent COVID-19.

The V gene is TRBV7-9, the J gene TRBJ2-3; D gene uncertain. Germline V gives CDR1 SEHNR, CDR2 FQNEAQ (reference sequence). The germline V and J ends were trimmed by 7 bases and 4 bases, with 9 bases remaining between them. The CDR3 is 12 amino acids. As DNA, the CDR3 is TGTGCCAGCATCTCTCCCCCAGATACGCAGTATTTT. Translated: CASISPPDTQYF.

This clone was seen more than once but under ten times. The chain carries TRBV10-2 and TRBJ1-1; 9 bases line up with TRBD1. The germline CDR1 and CDR2 sequences are WSHSY and SAAADI. V dropped 3 bases and J dropped 7; count of bases not matched to a gene: 6. This CDR3 is 14 amino acids long. The CDR3 DNA sequence: TGCGCCAGCAGTGAACTAGGGACAGGGAGTGAAGCTTTCTTT. Its protein product is CASSELGTGSEAFF.

The gene calls are TRBV4-1 and TRBJ2-3, with TRBD2 matching over 12 bases. The CDR3 spans 17 residues. V was pared by 2 bases and J by 2 bases, with 5 bases of the junction left unmatched. CDR1 MGHRA and CDR2 YSYEKL come from the germline V gene. The CDR3 DNA is TGCGCCAGCAGCCAACCCGGACTAGCGGGGCCCACAGATACGCAGTATTTT. Amino acids: CASSQPGLAGPTDTQYF.

The V gene is TRBV11-3, the J gene TRBJ2-2, with D possibly TRBD1 on 5 matching bases. Trimming left V 2 bases short and J 1 base short, with 5 bases between. CDR3 length equals 14 residues. Per the germline V gene, CDR1 is SGHNT and CDR2 is YENEEA. The DNA of the CDR3 is TGTGCCAGCAGCTTACAGGGGAACACCGGGGAGCTGTTTTTT. Its translation: CASSLQGNTGELFF.

The chain has TRBV18 and TRBJ2-7; D perhaps matches TRBD1 (6 bases). The V end lost 4 bases, the J end lost 2 bases, and 18 bases lay between the germline ends. This CDR3 region has 16 residues. Per the germline V gene, CDR1 is KGHSH and CDR2 is LQKENI. The CDR3 loop reads CASSLYRDTAAYEQYF. The CDR3 DNA sequence: TGTGCCAGCTCACTATACCGGGACACCGCAGCCTACGAGCAGTACTTC.

The chain carries TRBV9 and TRBJ2-7, with 11 bases identical to TRBD1. The CDR3 has 15 residues. With V trimmed by 7 bases and J by 2 bases, 8 bases remained unmatched. Germline V gene sequence: CDR1 SGDLS, CDR2 YYNGEE. CDR3 protein: CASGPGQGVPYEQYF. The CDR3 nucleotides read TGTGCCAGCGGACCGGGACAGGGGGTACCCTACGAGCAGTACTTC. The full variable domain, its missing parts supplied by reference TRBV9 and TRBJ2-7, is DSGVTQTPKHLITATGQRVTLRCSPRSGDLSVYWYQQSLDQGLQFLIQYYNGEERAKGNILERFSAQQFPDLHSELNLSSLELGDSALYFCASGPGQGVPYEQYFGPGTRLTVT.

This chain uses TRBV9 with TRBJ1-6; no clear D. This CDR3 spans 15 amino acids. Germline V lookup: CDR1 SGDLS, CDR2 YYNGEE. V was clipped by 0 bases and J by 9 bases, with 13 bases between them. Here the CDR3 reads CASSVVGGWGSPLHF. As DNA, the CDR3 is TGTGCCAGCAGCGTAGTTGGAGGGTGGGGTTCACCCCTCCACTTT.

In this sample, this clone turned up once. The chain recombines TRBV5-1 with TRBJ1-3; D possibly corresponds to TRBD1 (6 bases). CDR1 is SGHRS, CDR2 YFSETQ, per germline. V gave up 5 bases and J gave up 0 bases, with 12 bases separating them. The CDR3 totals 15 residues. CDR3 sequence reads: CASRDGQYSGNTIYF. The CDR3 region has the DNA TGCGCCAGCAGGGACGGACAGTACTCTGGAAACACCATATATTTT.

This clone was seen a few times. The chain uses TRBV6-5 and TRBJ2-2; 7 bases fit TRBD2. This CDR3 spans 14 amino acids. CDR1 and CDR2 (germline): MNHEY, SVGAGI. V lost 6 bases, J lost 1 base, and 2 bases stayed unmatched. The CDR3 reads CASRGRVNTGELFF. CDR3 sequence (DNA): TGTGCCAGCAGGGGGAGGGTGAACACCGGGGAGCTGTTTTTT.

The J gene is TRBJ2-7, the V gene TRBV6-2 or TRBV6-3; 10 bases align to TRBD2. The CDR3 spans 16 residues. Germline CDR1 reads MNHEY; CDR2 reads SVGEGT. After removal of 6 bases from V and 2 bases from J, the junction contained 10 bases not matched to a gene. CDR3 amino acids: CASSTPLAGNTYEQYF. The CDR3 region has the DNA TGTGCCAGCAGCACCCCACTAGCGGGAAATACCTACGAGCAGTACTTC.